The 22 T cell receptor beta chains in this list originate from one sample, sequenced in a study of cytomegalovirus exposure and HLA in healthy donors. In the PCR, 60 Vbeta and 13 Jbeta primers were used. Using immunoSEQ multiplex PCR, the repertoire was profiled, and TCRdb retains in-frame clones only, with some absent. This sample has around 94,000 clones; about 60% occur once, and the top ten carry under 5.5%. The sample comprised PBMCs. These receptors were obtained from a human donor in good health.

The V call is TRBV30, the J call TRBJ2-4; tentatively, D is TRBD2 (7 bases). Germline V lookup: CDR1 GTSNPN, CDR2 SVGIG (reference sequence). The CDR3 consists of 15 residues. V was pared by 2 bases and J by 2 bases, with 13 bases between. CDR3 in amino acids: CAWSPGGASKNIQYF. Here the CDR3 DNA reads TGTGCCTGGAGTCCGGGGGGCGCCTCCAAAAACATTCAGTACTTC.

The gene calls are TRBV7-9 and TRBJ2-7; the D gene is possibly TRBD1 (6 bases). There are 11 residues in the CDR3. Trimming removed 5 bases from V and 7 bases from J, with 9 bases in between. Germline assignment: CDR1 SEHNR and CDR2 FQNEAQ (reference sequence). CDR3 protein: CASSPGDEQYF. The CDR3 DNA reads TGTGCCAGCAGCCCAGGGGATGAGCAGTACTTC.

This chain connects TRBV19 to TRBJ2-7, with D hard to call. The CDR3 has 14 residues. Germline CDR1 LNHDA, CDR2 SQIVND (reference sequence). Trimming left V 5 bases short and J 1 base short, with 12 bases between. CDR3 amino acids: CASSYRAGSYEQYF. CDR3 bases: TGTGCCAGTAGTTACCGTGCCGGTTCCTACGAGCAGTACTTC.

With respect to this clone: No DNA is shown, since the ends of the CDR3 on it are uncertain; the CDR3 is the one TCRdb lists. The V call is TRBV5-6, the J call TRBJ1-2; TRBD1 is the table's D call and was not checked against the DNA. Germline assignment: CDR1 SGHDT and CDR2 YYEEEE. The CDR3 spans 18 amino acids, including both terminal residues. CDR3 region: CASSLPLWRQGANYGYTF.

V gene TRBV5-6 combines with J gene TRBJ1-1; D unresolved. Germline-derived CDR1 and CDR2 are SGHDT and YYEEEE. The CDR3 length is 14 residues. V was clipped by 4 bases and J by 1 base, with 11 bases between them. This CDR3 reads CASSPWESNTEAFF. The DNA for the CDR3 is TGTGCCAGCAGCCCCTGGGAGTCGAACACTGAAGCTTTCTTT.

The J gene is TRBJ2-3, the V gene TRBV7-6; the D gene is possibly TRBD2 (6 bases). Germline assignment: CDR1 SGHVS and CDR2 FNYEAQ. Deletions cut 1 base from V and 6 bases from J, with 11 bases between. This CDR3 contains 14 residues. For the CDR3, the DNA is TGTGCCAGCAGCTTAGGGTCAGGGAGGGATACGCAGTATTTT. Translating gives CASSLGSGRDTQYF.

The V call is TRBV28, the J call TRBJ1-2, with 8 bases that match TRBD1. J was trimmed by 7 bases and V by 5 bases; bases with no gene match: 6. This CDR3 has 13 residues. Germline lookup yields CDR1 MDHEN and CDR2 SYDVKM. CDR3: CASSPGGWFGYTF. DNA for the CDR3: TGTGCCAGCAGTCCAGGGGGCTGGTTTGGCTACACCTTC.

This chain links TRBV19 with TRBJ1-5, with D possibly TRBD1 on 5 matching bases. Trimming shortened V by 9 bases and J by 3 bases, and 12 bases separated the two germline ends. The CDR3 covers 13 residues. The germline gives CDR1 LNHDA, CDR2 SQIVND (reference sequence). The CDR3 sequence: CASCPGYNQPQHF. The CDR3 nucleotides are TGTGCCAGCTGCCCAGGGTACAATCAGCCCCAGCATTTT.

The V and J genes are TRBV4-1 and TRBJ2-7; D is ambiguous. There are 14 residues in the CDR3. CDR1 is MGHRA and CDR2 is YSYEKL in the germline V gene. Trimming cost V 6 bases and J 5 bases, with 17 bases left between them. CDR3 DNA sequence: TGCGCCAGCAGGATCAACCTCGGTGTGCACGAGCAGTACTTC. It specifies CASRINLGVHEQYF.

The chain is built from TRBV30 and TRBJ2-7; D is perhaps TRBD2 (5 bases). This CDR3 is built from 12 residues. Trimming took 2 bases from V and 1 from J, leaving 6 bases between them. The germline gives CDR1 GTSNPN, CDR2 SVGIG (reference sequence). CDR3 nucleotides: TGTGCCTGGAGTCGAGGGTCCTACGAGCAGTACTTC. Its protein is CAWSRGSYEQYF. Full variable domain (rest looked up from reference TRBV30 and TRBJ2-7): SQTIHQWPATLVQPVGSPLSLECTVEGTSNPNLYWYRQAAGRGLQLLFYSVGIGQISSEVPQNLSASRPQDRQFILSSKKLLLSDSGFYLCAWSRGSYEQYFGPGTRLTVT.

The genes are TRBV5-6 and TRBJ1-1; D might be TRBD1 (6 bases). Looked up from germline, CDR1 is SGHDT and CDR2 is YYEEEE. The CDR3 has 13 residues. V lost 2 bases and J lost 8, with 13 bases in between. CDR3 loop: CASSLVAGGEAFF. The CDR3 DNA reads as TGTGCCAGCAGCTTAGTCGCGGGGGGCGAAGCTTTCTTT.

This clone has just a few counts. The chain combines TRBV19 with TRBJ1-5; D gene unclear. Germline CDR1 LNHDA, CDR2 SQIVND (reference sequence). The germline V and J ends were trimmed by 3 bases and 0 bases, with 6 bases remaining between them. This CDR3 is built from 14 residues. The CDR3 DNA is TGTGCCAGTAGTATGGAGAATAGCAATCAGCCCCAGCATTTT. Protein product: CASSMENSNQPQHF.

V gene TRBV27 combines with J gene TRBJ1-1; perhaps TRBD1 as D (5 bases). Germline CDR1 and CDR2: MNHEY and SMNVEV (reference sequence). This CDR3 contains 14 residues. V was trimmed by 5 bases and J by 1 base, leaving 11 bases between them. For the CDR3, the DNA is TGTGCCAGCAGTCTGGGCGGACAGAACACTGAAGCTTTCTTT. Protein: CASSLGGQNTEAFF.

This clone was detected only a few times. The CDR3 protein is CASSLYQGFEQYF. The CDR3 DNA follows: TGCGCCAGCAGCTTGTACCAGGGTTTCGAGCAGTACTTC. The rearrangement uses TRBV5-1 and TRBJ2-7; D is perhaps TRBD1 (5 bases). Per the germline V gene, CDR1 is SGHRS and CDR2 is YFSETQ. V lost 1 base to trimming and J lost 6 bases, with 11 bases between them. This CDR3 is built from 13 residues.

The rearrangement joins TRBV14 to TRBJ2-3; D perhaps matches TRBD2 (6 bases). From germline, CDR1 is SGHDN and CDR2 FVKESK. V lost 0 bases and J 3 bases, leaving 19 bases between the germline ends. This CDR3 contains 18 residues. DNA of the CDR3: TGTGCCAGCAGCCAAGAGGGATTCTCCGCGGGACCTACAGATACGCAGTATTTT. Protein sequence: CASSQEGFSAGPTDTQYF.

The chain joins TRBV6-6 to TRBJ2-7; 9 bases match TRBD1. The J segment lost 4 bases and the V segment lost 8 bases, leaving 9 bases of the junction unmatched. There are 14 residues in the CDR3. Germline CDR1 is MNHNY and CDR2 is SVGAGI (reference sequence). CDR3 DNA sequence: TGTGCCAGCTGGATGGGACAGGGTTTTTACGAGCAGTACTTC. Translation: CASWMGQGFYEQYF.

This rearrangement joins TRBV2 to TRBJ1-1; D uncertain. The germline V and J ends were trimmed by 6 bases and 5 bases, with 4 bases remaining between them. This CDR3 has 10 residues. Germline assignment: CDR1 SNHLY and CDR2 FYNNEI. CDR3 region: CASRYTEAFF. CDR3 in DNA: TGTGCCAGCAGGTATACTGAAGCTTTCTTT.

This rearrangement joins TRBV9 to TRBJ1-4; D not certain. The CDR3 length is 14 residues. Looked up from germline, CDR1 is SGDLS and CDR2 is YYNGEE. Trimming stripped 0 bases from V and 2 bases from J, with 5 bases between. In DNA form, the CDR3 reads TGTGCCAGCAGCGTAGACACGACTAATGAAAAACTGTTTTTT. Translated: CASSVDTTNEKLFF.

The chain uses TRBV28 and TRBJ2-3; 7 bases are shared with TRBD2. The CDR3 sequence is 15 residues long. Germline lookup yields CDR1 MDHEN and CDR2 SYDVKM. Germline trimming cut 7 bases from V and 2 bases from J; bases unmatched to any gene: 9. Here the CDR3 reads CASTRPGGYTDTQYF. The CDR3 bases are TGTGCCAGCACACGACCGGGAGGTTACACAGATACGCAGTATTTT. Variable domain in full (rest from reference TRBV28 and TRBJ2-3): DVKVTQSSRYLVKRTGEKVFLECVQDMDHENMFWYRQDPGLGLRLIYFSYDVKMKEKGDIPEGYSVSREKKERFSLILESASTNQTSMYLCASTRPGGYTDTQYFGPGTRLTVL.

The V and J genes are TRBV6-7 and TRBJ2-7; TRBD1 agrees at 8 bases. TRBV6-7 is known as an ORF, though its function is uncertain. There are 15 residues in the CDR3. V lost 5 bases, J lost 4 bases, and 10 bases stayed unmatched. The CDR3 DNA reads TGTGCCAGCAGTGTCCCCGGGACAGGCGATTACGAGCAGTACTTC. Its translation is CASSVPGTGDYEQYF.

The CDR3 nucleotides read TGTGCCAGCAAAGGGGCCTCCTACAATGAGCAGTTCTTC. Protein product: CASKGASYNEQFF. The chain carries TRBV2 and TRBJ2-1; D is perhaps TRBD1 (5 bases). V was pared by 7 bases and J by 0 bases, with 7 bases between. Germline V gives CDR1 SNHLY, CDR2 FYNNEI. CDR3 length equals 13 residues. Filled out from reference TRBV2 and TRBJ2-1, the complete variable domain reads EPEVTQTPSHQVTQMGQEVILRCVPISNHLYFYWYRQILGQKVEFLVSFYNNEISEKSEIFDDQFSVERPDGSNFTLKIRSTKLEDSAMYFCASKGASYNEQFFGPGTRLTVL.

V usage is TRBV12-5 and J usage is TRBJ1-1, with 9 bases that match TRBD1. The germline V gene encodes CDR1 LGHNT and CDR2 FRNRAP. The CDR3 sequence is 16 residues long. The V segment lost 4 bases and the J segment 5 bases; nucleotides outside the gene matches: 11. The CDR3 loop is CASGWQVTDRGTEAFF. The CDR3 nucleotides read TGTGCTAGTGGTTGGCAAGTAACGGACAGGGGAACTGAAGCTTTCTTT.